This T cell receptor beta chain comes out of a study of blood T cell repertoires in COVID-19. Study-wide context: The study drew acute and convalescent COVID-19 samples from the United States, Italy and Spain.

Authors' data handling: Researchers report that nucleated cell counts were estimated from reference gene primer amplification. Assay used: immunoSEQ multiplex PCR; TCRdb lists only in-frame clones, some missing. For V, J and clone size, that table is used; D and trimming come from the DNA. The data hold 180,000 or so clones, with roughly 88% observed a single time. The TCR was taken from a woman younger than 45 who had recovered from COVID-19. What was sequenced was PBMCs or T cells enriched from blood (not recorded which).

CDR3 loop: CASSKNRDRGDEQYF. DNA of the CDR3: TGTGCCAGCAGCAAAAACCGGGACAGGGGAGACGAGCAGTACTTC. The V gene is TRBV28, the J gene TRBJ2-7, with 10 bases identical to TRBD1. The CDR3 sequence is 15 residues long. V dropped 6 bases and J dropped 5; count of bases not matched to a gene: 10. Looked up from germline, CDR1 is MDHEN and CDR2 is SYDVKM.